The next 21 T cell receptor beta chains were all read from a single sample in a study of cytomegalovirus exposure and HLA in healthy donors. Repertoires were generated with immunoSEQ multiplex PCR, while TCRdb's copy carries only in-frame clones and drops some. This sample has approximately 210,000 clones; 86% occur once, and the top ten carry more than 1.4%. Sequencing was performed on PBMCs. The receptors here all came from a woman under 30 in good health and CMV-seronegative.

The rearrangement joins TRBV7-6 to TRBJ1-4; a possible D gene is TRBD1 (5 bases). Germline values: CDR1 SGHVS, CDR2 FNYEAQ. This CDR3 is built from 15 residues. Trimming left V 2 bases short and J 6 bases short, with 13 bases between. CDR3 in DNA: TGTGCCAGCAGCTTAACCCTGCCGGGGGATGAAAAACTGTTTTTT. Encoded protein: CASSLTLPGDEKLFF. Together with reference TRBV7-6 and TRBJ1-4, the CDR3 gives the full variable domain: GAGVSQSPRYKVTKRGQDVALRCDPISGHVSLYWYRQALGQGPEFLTYFNYEAQQDKSGLPNDRFSAERPEGSISTLTIQRTEQRDSAMYRCASSLTLPGDEKLFFGSGTQLSVL.

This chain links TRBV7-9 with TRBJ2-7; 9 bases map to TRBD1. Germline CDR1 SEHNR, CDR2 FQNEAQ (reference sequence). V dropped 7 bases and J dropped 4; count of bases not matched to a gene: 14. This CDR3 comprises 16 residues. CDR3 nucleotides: TGTGCCAGCACCCGCATGACGGGACAGGGTCGTTACGAGCAGTACTTC. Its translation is CASTRMTGQGRYEQYF.

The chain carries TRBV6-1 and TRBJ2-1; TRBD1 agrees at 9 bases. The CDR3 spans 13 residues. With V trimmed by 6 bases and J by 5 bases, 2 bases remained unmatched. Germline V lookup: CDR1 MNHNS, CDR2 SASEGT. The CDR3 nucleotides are TGTGCCAGCAGCAGACAGGGGGACAATGAGCAGTTCTTC. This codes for CASSRQGDNEQFF.

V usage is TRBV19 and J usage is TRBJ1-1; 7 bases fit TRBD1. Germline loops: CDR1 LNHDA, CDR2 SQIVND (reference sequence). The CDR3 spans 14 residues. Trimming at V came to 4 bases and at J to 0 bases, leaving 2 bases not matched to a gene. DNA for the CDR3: TGTGCCAGTAGTAAACAGGGGATGAACACTGAAGCTTTCTTT. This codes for CASSKQGMNTEAFF.

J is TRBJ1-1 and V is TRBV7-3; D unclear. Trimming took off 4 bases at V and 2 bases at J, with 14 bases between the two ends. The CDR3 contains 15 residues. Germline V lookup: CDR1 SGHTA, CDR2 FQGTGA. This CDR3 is CASSYDITPNTEAFF. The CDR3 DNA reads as TGTGCCAGCAGCTACGACATTACACCAAACACTGAAGCTTTCTTT.

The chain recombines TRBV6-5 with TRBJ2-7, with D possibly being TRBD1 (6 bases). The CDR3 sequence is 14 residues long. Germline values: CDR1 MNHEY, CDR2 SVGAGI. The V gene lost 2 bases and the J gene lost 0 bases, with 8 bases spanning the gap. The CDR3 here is CASSYGTPSYEQYF. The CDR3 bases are TGTGCCAGCAGTTACGGGACACCCTCCTACGAGCAGTACTTC.

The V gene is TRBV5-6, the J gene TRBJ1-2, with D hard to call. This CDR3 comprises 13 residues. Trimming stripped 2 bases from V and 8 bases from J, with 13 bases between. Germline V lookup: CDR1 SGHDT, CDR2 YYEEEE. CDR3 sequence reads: CASSFPQVRGYTF. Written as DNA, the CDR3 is TGTGCCAGCAGCTTTCCCCAGGTCCGGGGCTACACCTTC.

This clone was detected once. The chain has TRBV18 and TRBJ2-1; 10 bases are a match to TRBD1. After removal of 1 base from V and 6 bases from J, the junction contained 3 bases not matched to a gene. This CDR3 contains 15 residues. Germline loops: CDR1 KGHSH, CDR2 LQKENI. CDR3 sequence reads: CASSPQRQGANEQFF. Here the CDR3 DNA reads TGTGCCAGCTCACCACAAAGACAGGGGGCCAATGAGCAGTTCTTC.

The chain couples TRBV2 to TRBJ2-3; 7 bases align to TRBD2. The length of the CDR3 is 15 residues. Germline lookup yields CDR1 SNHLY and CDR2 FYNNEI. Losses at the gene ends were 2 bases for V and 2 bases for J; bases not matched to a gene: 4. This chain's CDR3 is CASSESGTTTDTQYF. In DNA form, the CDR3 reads TGTGCCAGCAGTGAATCGGGGACTACCACAGATACGCAGTATTTT.

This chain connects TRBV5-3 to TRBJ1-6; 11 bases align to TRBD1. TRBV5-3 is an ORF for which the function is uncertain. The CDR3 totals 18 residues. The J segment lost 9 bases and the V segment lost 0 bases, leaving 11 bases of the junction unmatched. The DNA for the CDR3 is TGTGCCAGAAGCTTGGCTGGGACAGGGGGGAGGAATGGTTCACCCCTCCACTTT. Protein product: CARSLAGTGGRNGSPLHF.

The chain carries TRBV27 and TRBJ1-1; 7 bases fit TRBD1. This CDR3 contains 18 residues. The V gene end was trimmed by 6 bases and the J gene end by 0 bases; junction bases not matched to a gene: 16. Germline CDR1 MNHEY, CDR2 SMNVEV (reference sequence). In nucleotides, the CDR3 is TGTGCCAGCAGGGGGCTCGGACAGGCGAGGAAGATGAACACTGAAGCTTTCTTT. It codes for CASRGLGQARKMNTEAFF.

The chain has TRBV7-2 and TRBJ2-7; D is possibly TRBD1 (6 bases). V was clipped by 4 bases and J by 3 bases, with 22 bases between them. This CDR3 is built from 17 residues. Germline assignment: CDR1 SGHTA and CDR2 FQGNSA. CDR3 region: CASSYRGGVGALYEQYF. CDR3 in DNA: TGTGCCAGCAGCTATAGGGGCGGCGTGGGGGCCCTCTACGAGCAGTACTTC.

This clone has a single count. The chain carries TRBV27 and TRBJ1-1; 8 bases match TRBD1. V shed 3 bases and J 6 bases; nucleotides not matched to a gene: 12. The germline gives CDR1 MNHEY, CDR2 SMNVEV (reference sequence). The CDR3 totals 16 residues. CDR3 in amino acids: CASSLLAGGGFAEAFF. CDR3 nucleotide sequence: TGTGCCAGCAGTTTGTTGGCAGGGGGCGGCTTCGCTGAAGCTTTCTTT.

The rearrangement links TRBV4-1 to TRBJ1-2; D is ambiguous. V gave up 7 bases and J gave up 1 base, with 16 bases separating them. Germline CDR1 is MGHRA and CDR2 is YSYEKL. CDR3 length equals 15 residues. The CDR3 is CASNLVPEGNYGYTF. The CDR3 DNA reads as TGCGCCAGCAATCTAGTCCCAGAGGGTAACTATGGCTACACCTTC.

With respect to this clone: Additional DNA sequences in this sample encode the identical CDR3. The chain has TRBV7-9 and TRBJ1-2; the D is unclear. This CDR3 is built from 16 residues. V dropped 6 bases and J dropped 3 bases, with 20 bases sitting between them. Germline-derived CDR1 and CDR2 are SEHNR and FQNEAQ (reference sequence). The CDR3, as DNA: TGTGCCAGCAGACCCCCATGGAGGGAGGGATACTATGGCTACACCTTC. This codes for CASRPPWREGYYGYTF.

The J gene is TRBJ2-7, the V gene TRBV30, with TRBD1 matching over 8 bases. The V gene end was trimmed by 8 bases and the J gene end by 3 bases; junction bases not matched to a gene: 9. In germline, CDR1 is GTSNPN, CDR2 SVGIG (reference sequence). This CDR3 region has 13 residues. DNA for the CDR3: TGTGCCGGTAACAGGGGGGAATACTACGAGCAGTACTTC. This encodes CAGNRGEYYEQYF.

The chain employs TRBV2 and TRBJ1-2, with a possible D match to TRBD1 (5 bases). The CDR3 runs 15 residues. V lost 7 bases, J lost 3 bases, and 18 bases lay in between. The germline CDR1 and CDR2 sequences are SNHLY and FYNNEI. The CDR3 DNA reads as TGTGCCAGCATCGAGGGGACTGGCTTAGACTATGGCTACACCTTC. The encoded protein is CASIEGTGLDYGYTF. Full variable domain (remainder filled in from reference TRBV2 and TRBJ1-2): EPEVTQTPSHQVTQMGQEVILRCVPISNHLYFYWYRQILGQKVEFLVSFYNNEISEKSEIFDDQFSVERPDGSNFTLKIRSTKLEDSAMYFCASIEGTGLDYGYTFGSGTRLTVV.

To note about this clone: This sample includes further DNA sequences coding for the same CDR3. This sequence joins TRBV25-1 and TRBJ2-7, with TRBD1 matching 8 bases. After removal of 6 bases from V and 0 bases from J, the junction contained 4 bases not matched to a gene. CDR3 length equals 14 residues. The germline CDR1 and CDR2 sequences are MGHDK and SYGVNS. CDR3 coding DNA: TGTGCCAGCAGAAGGACAGGGAGCTCCTACGAGCAGTACTTC. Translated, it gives CASRRTGSSYEQYF.

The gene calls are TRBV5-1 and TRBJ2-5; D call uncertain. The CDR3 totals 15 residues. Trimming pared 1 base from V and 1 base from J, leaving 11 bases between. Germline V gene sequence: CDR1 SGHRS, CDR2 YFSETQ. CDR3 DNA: TGCGCCAGCAGCTTGCGCAGATCTTCCCAAGAGACCCAGTACTTC. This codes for CASSLRRSSQETQYF. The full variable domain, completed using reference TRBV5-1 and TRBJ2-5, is KAGVTQTPRYLIKTRGQQVTLSCSPISGHRSVSWYQQTPGQGLQFLFEYFSETQRNKGNFPGRFSGRQFSNSRSEMNVSTLELGDSALYLCASSLRRSSQETQYFGPGTRLLVL.

CDR3 protein: CASSEYGRILGSNYGYTF. The CDR3 DNA follows: TGTGCCAGCAGTGAATATGGCCGGATACTAGGGTCTAACTATGGCTACACCTTC. V is TRBV2 and J is TRBJ1-2; D is unclear. There are 18 residues in the CDR3. In germline, CDR1 is SNHLY, CDR2 FYNNEI. With 2 bases removed from V and 0 bases from J, the gap between germline ends came to 19 bases. Full variable domain (remainder filled in from reference TRBV2 and TRBJ1-2): EPEVTQTPSHQVTQMGQEVILRCVPISNHLYFYWYRQILGQKVEFLVSFYNNEISEKSEIFDDQFSVERPDGSNFTLKIRSTKLEDSAMYFCASSEYGRILGSNYGYTFGSGTRLTVV.

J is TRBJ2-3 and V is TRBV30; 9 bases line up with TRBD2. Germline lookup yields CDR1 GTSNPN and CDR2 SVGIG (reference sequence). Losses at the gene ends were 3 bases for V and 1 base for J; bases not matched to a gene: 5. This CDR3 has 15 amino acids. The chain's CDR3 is CAWRVRGGGTDTQYF. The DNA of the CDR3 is TGTGCCTGGAGGGTGCGGGGGGGTGGCACAGATACGCAGTATTTT.